This TCR beta chain was observed in a study of T cell changes during pregnancy in multiple sclerosis. This clone has only one observation. The table came from immunoSEQ multiplex PCR; TCRdb's copy has only in-frame clones and leaves some out. Counted here are 40,000 to 55,000 clones, approximately 92% occurring once; the ten biggest clones make up approximately 0.4%. The CDR3 spans 16 residues. CDR1 and CDR2 from the germline V gene are SNHLY and FYNNEI. V trimming: 1 base; J trimming: 7 bases; junction bases outside the gene matches: 8. The J gene is TRBJ2-1, the V gene TRBV2; 9 bases map to TRBD1. The source was CD4+ T cells from peripheral blood mononuclear cells, collected before pregnancy. The clonotype comes from a female donor with multiple sclerosis, enrolled in a pregnancy study. The CDR3 region has the DNA TGTGCCAGCAGTGAAGAAGCGGGACAGGGTAGGAATGAGCAGTTCTTC. It is translated as CASSEEAGQGRNEQFF.